Included here is one T cell receptor beta chain sequence, with context. CDR1 and CDR2 from the germline V gene are MNHNS and SASEGT. Trimming at V came to 6 bases and at J to 5 bases, leaving 7 bases not matched to a gene. The CDR3 contains 14 residues. The entry originates in a study of T cells after yellow fever vaccination. TCRdb called the 5' RACE reads again in MiXCR, with one record for every CDR3 protein. The sample has about 550,000 distinct CDR3 sequences; approximately 21% are singletons. V gene TRBV6-1 combines with J gene TRBJ1-1; 9 bases map to TRBD1. This TCR came from a man aged 30-40 years who received the YFV17D yellow fever vaccine. The sample in question was PBMCs, obtained 15 days after the yellow fever booster vaccination. CDR3: CASRGQGSRTEAFF. DNA for the CDR3: TGTGCCAGCAGGGGACAGGGTTCCCGGACTGAAGCTTTCTTT.